This TCR beta chain was recovered during a study of naive and memory T cell subsets listed by TCRdb under 2017. About the full investigation: Sorted naive and memory T cell subsets from peripheral blood were analyzed in the study using a UMI-based, open-source pipeline for TCR alpha and beta sequencing. IgG serology results and the functional CMV T cell responses were in complete agreement. RNA was DNase-treated and reverse transcribed with TCR constant-region primers, mostly using SuperScript III. The full study reports these points: Naive repertoires, especially CD8, contained a few larger clonotypes, possibly memory cells re-expressing CD45RA. A power law was followed by TCR abundance, with an exponent that differed between naive and memory subsets but was consistent across the three individuals. A clonotype was defined as a single alpha or beta chain sequence rather than as a paired alpha/beta receptor. After error correction, only a single occurrence was seen for over 90% of naive TCR sequences, so much steeper abundance distributions were produced than in memory subsets. Gini index rose and Shannon and inverse Simpson diversity fell from naive through CM, EM and EMRA in both CD4 and CD8 cells. RNA-based TCR counts may be affected by expression changes linked to T cell activation and differentiation. The repertoire findings for the naive and memory subsets could not be validated, as no ground truth was available.

The library was generated by UMI-ligation and nested PCR. To cover both TRBC1 and TRBC2, the beta constant-region primer consisted of an equimolar mix of two oligonucleotides. Four rounds of PCR, combining the SP2 primer with nested alpha and beta constant-region primers, were used to amplify the ligated cDNA. A single-stranded oligonucleotide carrying the SP2 primer and a 12-nucleotide UMI was ligated to the 3' end of the cDNA by T4 RNA ligase 1. Incubation of the ligation reaction lasted about 19-24 hours at 16 degrees C. PCR2 was typically run as a SYBR Green qPCR and stopped at a predetermined threshold to prevent over-amplification. Agencourt AMPure XP magnetic beads were used for all purifications after the first. Libraries were quantified by Qubit and checked on a TapeStation, where a main peak was expected near 650 bp. Pooled libraries were sequenced on an Illumina MiSeq with v2 2x251 paired-end kits, typically giving about 0.9-2.1 million reads per sample. Each sample was pooled at 3 to 5 nM, and about 4.5-7% PhiX was included to help cluster recognition. The paper's data handling went like this. FASTQ reads processed by Demultiplexor were assigned V and J genes by Decombinator through tag matching that tolerated a single base-pair mismatch. Collapsinator used UMIs to correct both sequencing errors and frequency errors arising from PCR heterogeneity. CDR3Translator translated TCRs and extracted CDR3s from the conserved cysteine to the FGXG phenylalanine, flagging non-productive sequences. Gini, Shannon entropy and inverse Simpson indices were calculated on repertoires subsampled to equal numbers of UMI-defined TCRs. Power-law fits to clonotype abundance distributions were performed by maximum likelihood within the linear range. On one naive CD8 sample, the pipeline and MIGEC gave similar UMI counts, unique TCR numbers and clonal distributions. One analysis removed from the naive repertoire any naive TCRs that were also present in any memory subset from the same donor. Repertoires were searched for around 7,300 CMV-associated CDR3 sequences compiled from VDJdb and a published dataset. TCRdb itself trimmed the public reads at Q25 with fastp, ran MiXCR and retained productive beta chains. Merged by CDR3 protein, the rows form single entries marked with the most common genes and DNA. These V and J calls are TCRdb output, not the study's own analysis. The sample has roughly 140,000 distinct CDR3 sequences on record, roughly a fifth of them singletons. Approximately 0.58% of the sample rests with the top ten.

V is clipped by 4 bases and J by 6 bases, and the sequence between their germline boundaries is 13 bases long. The germline V gene gives CDR1 as MNHEY and CDR2 as SVGAGI. Including cysteine and phenylalanine, the CDR3 has 13 amino acids. Just CDR3 DNA is preserved here, 39 bases in frame from base 1. From the second PCR step onward, the TCR alpha chain libraries and the TCR beta chain libraries were amplified separately. The CMV status of each donor was determined by measuring IFNgamma production from CD4+ T cells after fresh PBMCs had been stimulated overnight with CMV viral lysate. CD4 T cells were positively selected using Miltenyi beads, after which CD8 T cells were positively selected from the CD4-negative fraction. After staining for CD3, CD4, CD8, CD45RA, CD27 and a live/dead dye, cells were sorted on a BD Aria II into four subsets based on CD45RA and CD27. Blood was obtained from a few healthy volunteers, and the blood from each volunteer was fractionated into CD4 and CD8 T cells and subsequently into four differentiation subsets. Around 120 ml of peripheral blood was collected from each donor, and PBMC were isolated from the blood using Ficoll-Paque PLUS density-gradient centrifugation. Sorted cells were lysed in RLT buffer, and RNA was extracted with a Qiagen RNeasy kit and stored at -80°C.

Remarks on this clonotype: Its antigen is currently not known. Base qualities are not provided; no much larger clone lies one nucleotide away.

The V and J genes are TRBV6-5 and TRBJ2-7; the D gene is possibly TRBD1 or TRBD2, with 5 bases matching each. The origin of this receptor is a human donor in good health. Sequenced sample: naive CD8+ T cells from blood. The sample's cell subset or site label, decoded: naive T cells, CD45RA high CD27+. The nucleotide sequence is TGTGCCAGCAGTTCGGGGCCAGCACGCGAGCAGTACTTC. Its amino acids are CASSSGPAREQYF.